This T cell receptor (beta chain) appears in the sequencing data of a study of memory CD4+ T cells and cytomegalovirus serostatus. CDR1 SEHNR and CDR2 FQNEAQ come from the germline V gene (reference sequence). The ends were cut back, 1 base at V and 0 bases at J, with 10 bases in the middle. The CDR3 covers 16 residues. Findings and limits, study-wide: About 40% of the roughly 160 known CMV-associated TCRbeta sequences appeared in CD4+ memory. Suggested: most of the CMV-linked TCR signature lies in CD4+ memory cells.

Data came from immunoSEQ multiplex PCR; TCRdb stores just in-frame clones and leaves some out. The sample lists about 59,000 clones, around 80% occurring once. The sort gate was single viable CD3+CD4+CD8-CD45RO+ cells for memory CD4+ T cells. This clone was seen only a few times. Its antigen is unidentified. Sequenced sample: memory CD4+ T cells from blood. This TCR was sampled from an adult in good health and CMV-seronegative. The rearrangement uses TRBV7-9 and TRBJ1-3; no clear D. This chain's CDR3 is CASSLERRSSGNTIYF. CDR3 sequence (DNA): TGTGCCAGCAGCTTAGAGAGGAGGAGCTCTGGAAACACCATATATTTT. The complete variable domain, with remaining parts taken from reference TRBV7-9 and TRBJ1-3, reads DTGVSQNPRHKITKRGQNVTFRCDPISEHNRLYWYRQTLGQGPEFLTYFQNEAQLEKSRLLSDRFSAERPKGSFSTLEIQRTEQGDSAMYLCASSLERRSSGNTIYFGEGSWLTVV.